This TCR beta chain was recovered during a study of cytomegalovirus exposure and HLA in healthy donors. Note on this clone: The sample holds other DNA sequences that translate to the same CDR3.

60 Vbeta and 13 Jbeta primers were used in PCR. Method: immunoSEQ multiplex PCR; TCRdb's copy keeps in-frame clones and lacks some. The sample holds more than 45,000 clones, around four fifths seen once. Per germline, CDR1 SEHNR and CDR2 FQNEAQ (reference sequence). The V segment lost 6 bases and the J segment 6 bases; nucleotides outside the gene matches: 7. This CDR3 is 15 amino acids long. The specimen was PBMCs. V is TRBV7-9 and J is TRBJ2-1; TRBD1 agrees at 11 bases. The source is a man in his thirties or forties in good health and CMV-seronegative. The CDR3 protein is CASSPPGTGGNEQFF. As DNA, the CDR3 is TGTGCCAGCAGTCCTCCAGGGACAGGGGGCAATGAGCAGTTCTTC. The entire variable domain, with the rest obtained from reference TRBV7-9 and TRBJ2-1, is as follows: DTGVSQNPRHKITKRGQNVTFRCDPISEHNRLYWYRQTLGQGPEFLTYFQNEAQLEKSRLLSDRFSAERPKGSFSTLEIQRTEQGDSAMYLCASSPPGTGGNEQFFGPGTRLTVL.